A selection of T cell receptor beta chains follows, all from one sample in a study of technical replicates of blood from four donors. Here immunoSEQ multiplex PCR was the method, and the copy in TCRdb shows in-frame clones only, minus some. This table holds roughly 50,000 clones, 93% found once. Sequences were obtained from PBMCs. The receptors were sampled from a human donor in good health. Some clones in this sample may be carry-over from other donors' samples. Each CDR3 is given with its conserved first and last residue. Each record gives: V gene, CDR3 protein.

>TRBV5-8
CASSSDRVGEQYF
>TRBV5-4
CASSLASGAYTGELFF
>TRBV5-8
CASSLLSGRTDTQYF
>TRBV18
CASSRTGVMNTEAFF
>TRBV6-4
CASSDSPGGYTGELFF
>TRBV7-9
CASSRDLGETQYF
>TRBV7-2
CASSLLAGVETQYF
>TRBV27
CASSLEPRGWDEQYF
>TRBV10-3
CATTTSGGGTDTQYF
>TRBV11-2
CASSFQGNMNTEAFF
>TRBV5-6
CASSDGPSGGSFYEQYF
>TRBV9
CASSPTGRHEQYF
>TRBV7-2
CASSLAVQQGFTPRGEQFF
>TRBV20-1
CSARPGLEAFF
>TRBV2
CASSAPTSGSSTGELFF
>TRBV12-5
CASGLVRLADYNGQFF
>TRBV11-2
CASSLDRGSNQPQHF
>TRBV6-1
CASSARGDRLSGNTIYF
>TRBV6-6
CASSYRDTHEKLFF
>TRBV9
CASSILDGGGEQFF
>TRBV5-8
CASSLVAGPSYEQYF
>TRBV30
CAWSLPLKTQQGARLRNTIYF
>TRBV10-3
CAIGSGSNTDTQYF
>TRBV27
CASSLEVSGRAEQYF
>TRBV6-4
CASSDSAGGSTEAFF
>TRBV9
CASSVGSGGPPYEQYF
>TRBV19
CASSPDRGYGYTF
>TRBV2
CATGSSANTGELFF
>TRBV6-6
CASSYTGQGAYEQYF